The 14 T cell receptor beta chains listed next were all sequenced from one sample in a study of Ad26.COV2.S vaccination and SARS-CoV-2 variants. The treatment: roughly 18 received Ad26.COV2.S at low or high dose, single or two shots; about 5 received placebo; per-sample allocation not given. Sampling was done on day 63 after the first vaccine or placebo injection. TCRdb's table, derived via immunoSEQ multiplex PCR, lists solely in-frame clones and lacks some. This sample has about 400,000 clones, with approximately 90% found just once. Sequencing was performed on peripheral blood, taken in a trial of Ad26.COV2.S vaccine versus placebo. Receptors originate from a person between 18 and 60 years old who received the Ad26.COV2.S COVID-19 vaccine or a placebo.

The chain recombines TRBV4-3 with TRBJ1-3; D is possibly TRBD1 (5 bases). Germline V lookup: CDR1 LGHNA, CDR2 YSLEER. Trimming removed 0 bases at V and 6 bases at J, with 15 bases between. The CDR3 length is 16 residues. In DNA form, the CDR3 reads TGCGCCAGCAGCCAAGATAGGGGCCAAAGATTAAACACCATATATTTT. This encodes CASSQDRGQRLNTIYF.

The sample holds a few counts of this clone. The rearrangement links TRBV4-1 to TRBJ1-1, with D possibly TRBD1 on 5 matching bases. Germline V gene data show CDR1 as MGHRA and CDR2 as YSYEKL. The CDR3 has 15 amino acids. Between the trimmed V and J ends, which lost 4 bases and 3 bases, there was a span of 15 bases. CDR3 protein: CASSPGQVGHTEAFF. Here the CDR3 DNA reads TGCGCCAGCAGCCCTGGCCAGGTGGGGCACACTGAAGCTTTCTTT.

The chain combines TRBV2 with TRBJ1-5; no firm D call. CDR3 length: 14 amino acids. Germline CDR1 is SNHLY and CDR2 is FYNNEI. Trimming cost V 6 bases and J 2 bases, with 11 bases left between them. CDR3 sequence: CASRAGIGNQPQHF. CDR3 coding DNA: TGTGCCAGCAGGGCGGGGATTGGCAATCAGCCCCAGCATTTT.

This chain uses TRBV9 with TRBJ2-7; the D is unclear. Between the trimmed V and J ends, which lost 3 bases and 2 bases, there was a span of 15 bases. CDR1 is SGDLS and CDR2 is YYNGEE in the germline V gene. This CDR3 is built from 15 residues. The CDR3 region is CASSARSSPTYEQYF. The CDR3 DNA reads TGTGCCAGCAGCGCCAGGTCCTCTCCAACCTACGAGCAGTACTTC.

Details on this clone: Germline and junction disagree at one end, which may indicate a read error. Written as DNA, the CDR3 is TGCGCCAACAGCTTGGGACAGGGTGCAGATACGCAGTATTTT. Translating gives CANSLGQGADTQYF. This rearrangement joins TRBV5-1 to TRBJ2-3, with 9 bases identical to TRBD1. Germline CDR1 SGHRS, CDR2 YFSETQ. The CDR3 consists of 14 residues.

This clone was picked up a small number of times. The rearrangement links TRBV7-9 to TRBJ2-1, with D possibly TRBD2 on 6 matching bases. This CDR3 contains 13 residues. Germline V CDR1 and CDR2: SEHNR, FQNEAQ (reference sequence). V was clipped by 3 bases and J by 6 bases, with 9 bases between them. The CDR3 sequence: CASSLAGTNEQFF. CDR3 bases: TGTGCCAGCAGCTTGGCGGGGACCAATGAGCAGTTCTTC.

The DNA for the CDR3 is TGTGCCTGGAGTGTAATAGCGGGGACTTATCGTGGCACAGATACGCAGTATTTT. This gives the protein CAWSVIAGTYRGTDTQYF. The V and J genes are TRBV30 and TRBJ2-3; TRBD2 matches at 8 bases. The CDR3 has 18 amino acids. Germline V gene sequence: CDR1 GTSNPN, CDR2 SVGIG (reference sequence). The ends lost 0 bases at V and 1 base at J; junction bases unmatched: 12.

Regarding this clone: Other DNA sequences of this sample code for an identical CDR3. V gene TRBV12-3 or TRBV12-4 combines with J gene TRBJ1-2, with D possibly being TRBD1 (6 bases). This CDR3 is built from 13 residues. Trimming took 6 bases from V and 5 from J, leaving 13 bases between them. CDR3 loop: CASSPGGAYGYTF. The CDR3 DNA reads TGTGCCAGCAGCCCCGGGGGCGCTTATGGCTACACCTTC.

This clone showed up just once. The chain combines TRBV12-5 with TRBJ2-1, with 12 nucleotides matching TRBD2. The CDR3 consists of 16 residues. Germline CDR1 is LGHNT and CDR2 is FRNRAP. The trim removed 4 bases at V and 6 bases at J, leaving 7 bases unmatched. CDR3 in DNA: TGTGCTAGTGGTTGGAGCCTAGCGGGGGGGCCCAATGAGCAGTTCTTC. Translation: CASGWSLAGGPNEQFF.

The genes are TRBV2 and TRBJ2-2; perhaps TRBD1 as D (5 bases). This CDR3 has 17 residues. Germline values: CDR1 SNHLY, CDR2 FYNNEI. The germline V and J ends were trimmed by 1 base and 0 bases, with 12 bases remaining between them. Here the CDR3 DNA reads TGTGCCAGCAGTGAAGACCCGGACACCTCGAACACCGGGGAGCTGTTTTTT. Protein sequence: CASSEDPDTSNTGELFF.

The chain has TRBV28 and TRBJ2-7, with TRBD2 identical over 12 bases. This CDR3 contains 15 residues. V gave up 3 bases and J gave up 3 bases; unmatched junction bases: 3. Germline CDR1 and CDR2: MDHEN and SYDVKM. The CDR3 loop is CASSFRGLAGYEQYF. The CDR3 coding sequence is TGTGCCAGCAGTTTCAGGGGACTAGCGGGCTACGAGCAGTACTTC.

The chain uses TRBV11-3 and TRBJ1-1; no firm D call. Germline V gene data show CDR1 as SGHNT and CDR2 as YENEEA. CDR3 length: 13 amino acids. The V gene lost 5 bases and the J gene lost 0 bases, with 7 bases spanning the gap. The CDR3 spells CASSQTMNTEAFF. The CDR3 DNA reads TGTGCCAGCAGCCAGACCATGAACACTGAAGCTTTCTTT. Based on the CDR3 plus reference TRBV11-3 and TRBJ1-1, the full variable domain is EAGVVQSPRYKIIEKKQPVAFWCNPISGHNTLYWYLQNLGQGPELLIRYENEEAVDDSQLPKDRFSAERLKGVDSTLKIQPAELGDSAVYLCASSQTMNTEAFFGQGTRLTVV.

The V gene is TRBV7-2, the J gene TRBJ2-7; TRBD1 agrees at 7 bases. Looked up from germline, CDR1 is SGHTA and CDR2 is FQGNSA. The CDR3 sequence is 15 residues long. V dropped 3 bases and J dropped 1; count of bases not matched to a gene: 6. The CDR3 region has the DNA TGTGCCAGCAGCTTTCGAACAGGGGCATCCTACGAGCAGTACTTC. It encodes CASSFRTGASYEQYF.

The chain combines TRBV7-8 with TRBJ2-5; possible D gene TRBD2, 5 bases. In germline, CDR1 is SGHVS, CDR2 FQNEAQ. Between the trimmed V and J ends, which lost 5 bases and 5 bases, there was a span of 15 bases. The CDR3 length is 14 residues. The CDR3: CASSRGGLGETQYF. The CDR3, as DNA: TGTGCCAGCAGCCGAGGCGGGCTGGGGGAGACCCAGTACTTC.